These 13 T cell receptor beta chains originate from one sample sequenced in a study of shared clonotypes between healthy human individuals. The repertoire was sequenced with immunoSEQ multiplex PCR; TCRdb's copy has only in-frame clones and lacks some. The data show around 600,000 clones, with about 97% seen just once and 0.045% to 0.06% held by the top ten. The sample taken for sequencing was naive CD4+ T cells sorted from blood. Subset given: CD45RA+ positively selected. The receptor source for this set is a woman in her thirties in good health.

The gene calls are TRBV5-5 and TRBJ2-7; 7 nucleotides match TRBD2. Germline V gene data show CDR1 as SGHKS and CDR2 as YYEKEE (reference sequence). This CDR3 spans 13 amino acids. Trimming removed 4 bases from V and 3 bases from J; junction bases left unmatched: 4. The CDR3 spells CASSRGGGYEQYF. As DNA, the CDR3 is TGTGCCAGCAGCCGGGGCGGGGGCTACGAGCAGTACTTC.

J is TRBJ2-1 and V is TRBV11-1, with D maybe TRBD1 (6 bases). CDR3 size: 13 residues. V lost 1 base to trimming and J lost 12 bases, with 13 bases between them. Germline assignment: CDR1 SGHAT and CDR2 FQDESV (reference sequence). CDR3 in DNA: TGTGCCAGCAGCTTAGACGGAACAGGGCGGCAGTTCTTC. Translated, it gives CASSLDGTGRQFF. The complete variable domain, with remaining parts taken from reference TRBV11-1 and TRBJ2-1, reads EAEVAQSPRYKITEKSQAVAFWCDPISGHATLYWYRQILGQGPELLVQFQDESVVDDSQLPKDRFSAERLKGVDSTLKIQPAELGDSAMYLCASSLDGTGRQFFGPGTRLTVL.

The gene calls are TRBV5-1 and TRBJ1-2; D possibly corresponds to TRBD1 (5 bases). The CDR3 consists of 14 residues. Deletions cut 0 bases from V and 5 bases from J, with 11 bases between. Germline V gene data show CDR1 as SGHRS and CDR2 as YFSETQ. CDR3 in DNA: TGCGCCAGCAGCTTGGACGACAGCCGGTATGGCTACACCTTC. It specifies CASSLDDSRYGYTF.

The genes are TRBV7-8 and TRBJ1-4, with D unresolved. The V end was cut by 5 bases, the J end by 7 bases, with 14 bases between. This CDR3 has 14 residues. CDR1 and CDR2 (germline): SGHVS, FQNEAQ. This CDR3 is CASSLSGVGEKLFF. Written as DNA, the CDR3 is TGTGCCAGCAGCCTGTCCGGAGTGGGTGAAAAACTGTTTTTT.

This rearrangement joins TRBV11-2 to TRBJ2-5; 9 bases fit TRBD2. This CDR3 has 16 amino acids. Germline V gene lookup returns CDR1 SGHAT and CDR2 FQNNGV. The V and J ends lost 5 bases and 4 bases, in that order; junction bases with no gene match: 11. The DNA for the CDR3 is TGTGCCAGCAGCCTAGGGGCGGGAGGGTTGTCAGAGACCCAGTACTTC. Protein product: CASSLGAGGLSETQYF. The variable domain in full, with the rest retrieved from reference TRBV11-2 and TRBJ2-5, is EAGVAQSPRYKIIEKRQSVAFWCNPISGHATLYWYQQILGQGPKLLIQFQNNGVVDDSQLPKDRFSAERLKGVDSTLKIQPAKLEDSAVYLCASSLGAGGLSETQYFGPGTRLLVL.

This chain joins TRBV6-6 and TRBJ2-2; D gene unclear. The V gene's germline CDR1 is MNHNY and CDR2 SVGAGI (reference sequence). This CDR3 contains 13 residues. The V and J ends lost 2 bases and 4 bases respectively, with 5 bases between them. CDR3 sequence reads: CASSYTGTGELFF. The CDR3 DNA sequence: TGTGCCAGCAGTTACACTGGCACCGGGGAGCTGTTTTTT.

This clone appeared once. The chain links TRBV7-9 to TRBJ2-7; D gene ambiguous. This CDR3 contains 13 residues. CDR1 is SEHNR and CDR2 is FQNEAQ in the germline V gene (reference sequence). Trimming removed 1 base from V and 3 bases from J, with 7 bases in between. This CDR3 is CASSLGAFYEQYF. CDR3 in DNA: TGTGCCAGCAGCTTAGGGGCCTTCTACGAGCAGTACTTC.

This rearrangement joins TRBV28 to TRBJ1-2, with a weak D call TRBD1 (5 bases). With 7 bases removed from V and 7 bases from J, the gap between germline ends came to 19 bases. Germline values: CDR1 MDHEN, CDR2 SYDVKM. CDR3 length: 14 amino acids. This CDR3 reads CASTPLGVSRGYTF. The CDR3 bases are TGTGCCAGCACCCCCCTGGGGGTGAGTCGTGGCTACACCTTC.

The genes are TRBV28 and TRBJ1-1, with 8 positions matching TRBD1. This CDR3 has 14 residues. Trimming cost V 8 bases and J 1 base; bases outside gene matches: 6. CDR1 is MDHEN, CDR2 SYDVKM, per germline. The CDR3 spells CASRFGTGNTEAFF. The CDR3 DNA reads as TGTGCCAGCCGCTTCGGGACAGGGAACACTGAAGCTTTCTTT.

This clone appeared a single time. The sample has other DNA sequences that encode this CDR3 too. V gene TRBV28 combines with J gene TRBJ1-3, with TRBD1 identical over 7 bases. This CDR3 contains 16 residues. Germline V gives CDR1 MDHEN, CDR2 SYDVKM. The V gene end was trimmed by 3 bases and the J gene end by 0 bases; junction bases not matched to a gene: 5. The CDR3 region has the DNA TGTGCCAGCAGTTTGTGGACAGGAGACTCTGGAAACACCATATATTTT. It encodes CASSLWTGDSGNTIYF.

This rearrangement joins TRBV5-1 to TRBJ2-7, with D tentatively TRBD2 (5 bases). This CDR3 spans 14 amino acids. Trimming removed 4 bases at V and 3 bases at J, with 14 bases between. Germline assignment: CDR1 SGHRS and CDR2 YFSETQ. The CDR3 spells CASSPGLGNYEQYF. In DNA form, the CDR3 reads TGCGCCAGCAGCCCGGGGTTGGGCAACTACGAGCAGTACTTC. The full variable domain, rest sourced from reference TRBV5-1 and TRBJ2-7, is KAGVTQTPRYLIKTRGQQVTLSCSPISGHRSVSWYQQTPGQGLQFLFEYFSETQRNKGNFPGRFSGRQFSNSRSEMNVSTLELGDSALYLCASSPGLGNYEQYFGPGTRLTVT.

J is TRBJ1-5 and V is TRBV28, with D perhaps matching TRBD1 (5 bases). Per the germline V gene, CDR1 is MDHEN and CDR2 is SYDVKM. Trimming removed 5 bases from V and 4 bases from J, with 15 bases in between. This CDR3 contains 15 residues. The CDR3 DNA sequence: TGTGCCAGCAGTCCCGGGACCAGCCCGAATCAGCCCCAGCATTTT. As protein: CASSPGTSPNQPQHF.

The chain recombines TRBV18 with TRBJ2-5; no clear D gene. The length of the CDR3 is 14 residues. Germline V lookup: CDR1 KGHSH, CDR2 LQKENI. The germline V and J ends were trimmed by 3 bases and 2 bases, with 10 bases remaining between them. The CDR3 protein is CASSPVSPQETQYF. DNA of the CDR3: TGTGCCAGCTCACCGGTCAGTCCGCAAGAGACCCAGTACTTC.